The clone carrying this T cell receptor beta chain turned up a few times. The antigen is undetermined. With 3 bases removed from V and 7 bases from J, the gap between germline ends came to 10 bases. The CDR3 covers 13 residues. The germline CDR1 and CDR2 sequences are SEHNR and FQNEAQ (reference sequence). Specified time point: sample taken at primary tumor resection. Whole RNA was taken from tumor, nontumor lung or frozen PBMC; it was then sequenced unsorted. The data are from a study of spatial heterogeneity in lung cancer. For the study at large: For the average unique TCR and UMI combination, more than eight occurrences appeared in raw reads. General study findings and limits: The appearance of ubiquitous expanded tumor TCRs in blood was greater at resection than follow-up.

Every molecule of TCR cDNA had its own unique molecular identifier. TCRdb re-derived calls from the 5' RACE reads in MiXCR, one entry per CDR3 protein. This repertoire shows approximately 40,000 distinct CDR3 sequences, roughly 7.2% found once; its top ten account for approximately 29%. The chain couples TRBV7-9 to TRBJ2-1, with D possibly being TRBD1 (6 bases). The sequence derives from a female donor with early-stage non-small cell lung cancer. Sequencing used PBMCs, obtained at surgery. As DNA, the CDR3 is TGTGCCAGCAGCTTTTATACAGGGAATGAGCAGTTCTTC. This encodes CASSFYTGNEQFF.